The present T cell receptor beta chain was sequenced within a study of cytomegalovirus exposure and HLA in healthy donors. Overall study context: The study's early data release held 75 million to 95 million unique TCRs from HLA-typed donors. General study points: Later on, analysis showed that most CMV-associated TCR beta chains appeared to be HLA-restricted. TCR beta V- and J-gene trimming, according to a later analysis, was linked to a missense DCLRE1C variant. One cluster of highly shared sequence variants probably arose as a sequencing artifact.

The PCR used 60 Vbeta and 13 Jbeta primers. Libraries were prepared by immunoSEQ multiplex PCR; TCRdb keeps only in-frame clonotypes and omits some of them. The sample shows 100,000 to 150,000 clones, 84% of them seen only once. In this sample, this clone turned up a few times. The antigen is not known. Sequences were obtained from PBMCs. The clonotype was recovered from a woman aged 18-29 years in good health and CMV-seropositive.

The CDR3 here is CASGSTKRPGTEETQYF. CDR3 sequence (DNA): TGTGCTAGCGGTAGTACCAAGAGACCCGGGACAGAAGAGACCCAGTACTTC. The gene calls are TRBV12-5 and TRBJ2-5; the match to TRBD1 covers 7 bases. CDR1 is LGHNT and CDR2 is FRNRAP in the germline V gene. V was clipped by 9 bases and J by 3 bases; unmatched bases: 19. The CDR3 runs to 17 residues.